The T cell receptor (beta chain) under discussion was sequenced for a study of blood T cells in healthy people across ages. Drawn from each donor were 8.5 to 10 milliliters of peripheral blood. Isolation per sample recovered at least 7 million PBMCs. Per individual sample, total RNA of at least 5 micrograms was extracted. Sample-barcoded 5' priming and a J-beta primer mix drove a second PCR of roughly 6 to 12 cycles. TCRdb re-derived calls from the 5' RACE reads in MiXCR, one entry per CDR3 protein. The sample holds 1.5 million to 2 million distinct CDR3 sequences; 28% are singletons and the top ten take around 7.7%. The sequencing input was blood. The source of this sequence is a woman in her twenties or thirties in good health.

Here the CDR3 reads CASQTREGKAFF. The CDR3 DNA follows: TGTGCCAGCCAAACCAGGGAGGGTAAAGCTTTCTTT. The V gene is TRBV6-2 or TRBV6-3, the J gene TRBJ1-1; D may be TRBD1 (5 bases). Per the germline V gene, CDR1 is MNHEY and CDR2 is SVGEGT. Trimming took off 8 bases at V and 9 bases at J, with 16 bases between the two ends. This CDR3 spans 12 amino acids.